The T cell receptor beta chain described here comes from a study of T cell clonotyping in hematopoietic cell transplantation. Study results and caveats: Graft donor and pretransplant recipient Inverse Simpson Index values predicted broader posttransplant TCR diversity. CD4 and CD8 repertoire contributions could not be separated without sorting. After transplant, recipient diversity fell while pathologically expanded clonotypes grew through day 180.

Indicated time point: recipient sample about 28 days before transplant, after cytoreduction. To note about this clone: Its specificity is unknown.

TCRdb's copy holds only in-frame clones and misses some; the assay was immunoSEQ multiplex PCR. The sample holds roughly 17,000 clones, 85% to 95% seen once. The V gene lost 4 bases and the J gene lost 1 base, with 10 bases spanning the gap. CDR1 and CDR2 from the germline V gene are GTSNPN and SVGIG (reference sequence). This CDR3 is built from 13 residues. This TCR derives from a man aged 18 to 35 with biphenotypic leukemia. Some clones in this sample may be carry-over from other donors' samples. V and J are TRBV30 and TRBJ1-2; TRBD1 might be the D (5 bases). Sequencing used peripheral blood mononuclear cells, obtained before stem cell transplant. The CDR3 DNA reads TGTGCCTGGAATCAGGGCTTTAACTATGGCTACACCTTC. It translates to CAWNQGFNYGYTF.